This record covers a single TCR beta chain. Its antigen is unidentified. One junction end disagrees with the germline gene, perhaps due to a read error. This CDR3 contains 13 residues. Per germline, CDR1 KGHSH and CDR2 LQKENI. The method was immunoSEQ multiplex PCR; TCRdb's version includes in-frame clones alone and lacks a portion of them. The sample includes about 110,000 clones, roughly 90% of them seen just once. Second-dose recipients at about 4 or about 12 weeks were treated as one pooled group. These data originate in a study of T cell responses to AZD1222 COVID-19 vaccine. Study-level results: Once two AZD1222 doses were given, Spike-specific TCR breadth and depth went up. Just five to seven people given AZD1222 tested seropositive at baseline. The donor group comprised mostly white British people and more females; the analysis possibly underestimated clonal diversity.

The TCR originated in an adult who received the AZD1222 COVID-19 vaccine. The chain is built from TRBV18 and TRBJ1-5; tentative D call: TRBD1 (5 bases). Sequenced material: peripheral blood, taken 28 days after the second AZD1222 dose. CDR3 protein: CASSPRVQGPQHF. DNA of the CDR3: TGTGCCAGCTCCCCACGGGTCCAGGGGCCCCAGCATTTT.